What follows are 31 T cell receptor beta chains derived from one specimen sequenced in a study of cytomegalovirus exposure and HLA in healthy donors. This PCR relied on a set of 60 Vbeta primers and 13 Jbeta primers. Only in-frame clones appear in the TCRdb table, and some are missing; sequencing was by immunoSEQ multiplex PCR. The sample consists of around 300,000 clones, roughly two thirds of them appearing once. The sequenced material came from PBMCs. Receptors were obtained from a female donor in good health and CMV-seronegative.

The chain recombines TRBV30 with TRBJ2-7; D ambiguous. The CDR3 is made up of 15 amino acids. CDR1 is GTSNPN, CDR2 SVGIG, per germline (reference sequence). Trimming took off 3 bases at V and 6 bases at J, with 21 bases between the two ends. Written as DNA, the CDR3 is TGTGCCTGGAGCCAGATGGCCTCCGAGGTCTCCGAGCAGTACTTC. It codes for CAWSQMASEVSEQYF.

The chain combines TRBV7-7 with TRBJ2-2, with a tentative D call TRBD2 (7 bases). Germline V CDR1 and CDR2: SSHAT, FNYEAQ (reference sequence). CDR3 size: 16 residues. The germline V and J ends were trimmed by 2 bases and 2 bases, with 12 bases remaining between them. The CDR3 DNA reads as TGTGCCAGCAGCTTAAAGGGGGGGGTCAACACCGGGGAGCTGTTTTTT. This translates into CASSLKGGVNTGELFF.

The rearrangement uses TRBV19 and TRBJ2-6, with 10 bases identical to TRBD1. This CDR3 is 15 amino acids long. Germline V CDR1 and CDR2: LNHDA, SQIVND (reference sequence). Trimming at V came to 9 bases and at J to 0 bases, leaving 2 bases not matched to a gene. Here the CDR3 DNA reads TGTGCCAGCCGGGACAGGGGCTCTGGGGCCAACGTCCTGACTTTC. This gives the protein CASRDRGSGANVLTF.

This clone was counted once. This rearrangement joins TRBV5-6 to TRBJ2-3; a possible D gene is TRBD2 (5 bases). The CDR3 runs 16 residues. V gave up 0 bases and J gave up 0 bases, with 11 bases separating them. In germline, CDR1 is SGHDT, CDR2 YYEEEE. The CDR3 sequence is CASSLERAWSTDTQYF. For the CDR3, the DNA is TGTGCCAGCAGCTTGGAGAGGGCCTGGAGCACAGATACGCAGTATTTT.

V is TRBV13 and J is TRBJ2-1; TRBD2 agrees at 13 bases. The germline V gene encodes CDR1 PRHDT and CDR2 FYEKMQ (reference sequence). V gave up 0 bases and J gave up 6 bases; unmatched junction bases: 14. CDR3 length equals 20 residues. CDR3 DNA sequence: TGTGCCAGCAGCTTAGGAGCCGGGACTAGCGGGAAGGGGTGGGGCAATGAGCAGTTCTTC. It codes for CASSLGAGTSGKGWGNEQFF.

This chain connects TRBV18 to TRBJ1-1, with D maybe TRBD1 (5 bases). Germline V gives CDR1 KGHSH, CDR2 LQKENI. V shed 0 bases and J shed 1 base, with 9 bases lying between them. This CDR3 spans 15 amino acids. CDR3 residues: CASSPPSGGNTEAFF. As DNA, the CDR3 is TGTGCCAGCTCACCACCAAGCGGGGGGAACACTGAAGCTTTCTTT.

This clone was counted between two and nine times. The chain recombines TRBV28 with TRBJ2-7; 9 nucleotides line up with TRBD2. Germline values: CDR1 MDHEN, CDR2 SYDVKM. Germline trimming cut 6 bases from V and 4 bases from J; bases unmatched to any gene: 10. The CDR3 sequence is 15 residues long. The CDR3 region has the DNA TGTGCCAGCAGCTTGGAGGGGAGCGGGAGGTACGAGCAGTACTTC. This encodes CASSLEGSGRYEQYF.

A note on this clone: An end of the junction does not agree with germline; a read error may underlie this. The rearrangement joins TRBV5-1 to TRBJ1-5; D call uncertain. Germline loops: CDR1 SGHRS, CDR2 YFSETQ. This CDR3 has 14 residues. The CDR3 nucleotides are TGCGCCAGCGGCTTGGTACCGGGAAATCAGCCCCAGCATTTT. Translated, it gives CASGLVPGNQPQHF.

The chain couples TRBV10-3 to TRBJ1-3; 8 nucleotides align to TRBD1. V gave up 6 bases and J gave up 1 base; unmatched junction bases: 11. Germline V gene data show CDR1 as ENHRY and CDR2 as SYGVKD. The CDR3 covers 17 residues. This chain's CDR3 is CAIRTGQDLFSGNTIYF. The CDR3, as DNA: TGTGCCATCAGGACGGGACAGGATTTATTTTCTGGAAACACCATATATTTT.

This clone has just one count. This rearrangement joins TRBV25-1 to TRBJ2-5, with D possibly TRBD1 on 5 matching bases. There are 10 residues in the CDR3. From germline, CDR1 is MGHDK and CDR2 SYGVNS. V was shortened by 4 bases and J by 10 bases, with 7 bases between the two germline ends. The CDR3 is CASSGGSQYF. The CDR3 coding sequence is TGTGCCAGCAGTGGGGGCAGCCAGTACTTC.

The CDR3 DNA sequence: TGTGCCAGCAGCCCCCCCAAACAGGGGCGAAACTATGGCTACACCTTC. It is translated as CASSPPKQGRNYGYTF. The V gene is TRBV5-6, the J gene TRBJ1-2; TRBD1 matches 7 bases. Germline V gene sequence: CDR1 SGHDT, CDR2 YYEEEE. This CDR3 has 16 residues. V gave up 4 bases and J gave up 2 bases; unmatched junction bases: 11.

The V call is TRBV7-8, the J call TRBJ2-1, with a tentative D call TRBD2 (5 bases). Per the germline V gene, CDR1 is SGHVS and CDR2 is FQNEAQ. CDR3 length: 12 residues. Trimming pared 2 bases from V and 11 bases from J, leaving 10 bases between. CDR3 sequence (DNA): TGTGCCAGCAGCTTACCCCGGACTCAGCAGTTCTTC. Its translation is CASSLPRTQQFF.

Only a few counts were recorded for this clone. CDR3 DNA sequence: TGCGCCAGCAGCTTACATGATATGAACACTGAAGCTTTCTTT. It encodes CASSLHDMNTEAFF. The V gene is TRBV5-1, the J gene TRBJ1-1; D gene uncertain. CDR3 length: 14 residues. The V end lost 2 bases, the J end lost 0 bases, and 8 bases lay between the germline ends. In germline, CDR1 is SGHRS, CDR2 YFSETQ.

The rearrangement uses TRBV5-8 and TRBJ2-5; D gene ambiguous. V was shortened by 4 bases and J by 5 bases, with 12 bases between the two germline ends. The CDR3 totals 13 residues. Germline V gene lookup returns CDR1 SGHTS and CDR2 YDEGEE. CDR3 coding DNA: TGTGCCAGCAGCAGGAGAGGTCCGGAGACCCAGTACTTC. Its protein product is CASSRRGPETQYF.

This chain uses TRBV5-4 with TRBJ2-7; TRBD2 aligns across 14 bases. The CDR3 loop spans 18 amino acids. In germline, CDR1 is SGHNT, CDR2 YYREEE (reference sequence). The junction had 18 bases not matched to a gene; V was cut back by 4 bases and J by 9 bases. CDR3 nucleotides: TGTGCCAGCAGCCCCCCGGGACTAGCGGGAGACTTAGTTTCTCGGCAGTACTTC. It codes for CASSPPGLAGDLVSRQYF. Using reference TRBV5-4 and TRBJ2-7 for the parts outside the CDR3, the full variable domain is ETGVTQSPTHLIKTRGQQVTLRCSSQSGHNTVSWYQQALGQGPQFIFQYYREEENGRGNFPPRFSGLQFPNYSSELNVNALELDDSALYLCASSPPGLAGDLVSRQYFGPGTRLTVT.

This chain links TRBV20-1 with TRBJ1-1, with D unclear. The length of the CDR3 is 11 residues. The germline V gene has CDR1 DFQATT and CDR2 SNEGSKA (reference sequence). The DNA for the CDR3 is TGCCGCCCGACACTGAACACTGAAGCTTTCTTT. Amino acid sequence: CRPTLNTEAFF.

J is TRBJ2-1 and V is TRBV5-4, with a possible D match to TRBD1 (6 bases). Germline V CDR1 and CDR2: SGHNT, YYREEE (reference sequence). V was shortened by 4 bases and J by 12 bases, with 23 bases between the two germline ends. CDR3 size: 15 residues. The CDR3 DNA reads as TGTGCCAGCAGCCCATGGAACCAACTAGTACAGGGGCAGTTCTTC. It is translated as CASSPWNQLVQGQFF.

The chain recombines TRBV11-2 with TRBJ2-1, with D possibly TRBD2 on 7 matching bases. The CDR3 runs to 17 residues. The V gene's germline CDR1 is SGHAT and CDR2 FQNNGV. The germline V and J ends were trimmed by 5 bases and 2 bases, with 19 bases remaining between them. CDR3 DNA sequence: TGTGCCAGCAGCCCTCTAGGGGGAGCGGGGCCCTACAATGAGCAGTTCTTC. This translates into CASSPLGGAGPYNEQFF.

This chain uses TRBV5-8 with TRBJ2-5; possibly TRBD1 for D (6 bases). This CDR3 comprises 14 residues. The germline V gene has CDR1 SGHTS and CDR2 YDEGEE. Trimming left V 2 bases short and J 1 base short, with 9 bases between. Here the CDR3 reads CASSFDRIQETQYF. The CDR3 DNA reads TGTGCCAGCAGCTTTGACAGGATCCAAGAGACCCAGTACTTC.

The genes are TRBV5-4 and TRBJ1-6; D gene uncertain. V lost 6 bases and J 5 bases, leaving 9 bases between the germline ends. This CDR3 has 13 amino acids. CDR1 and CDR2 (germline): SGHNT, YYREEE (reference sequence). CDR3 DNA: TGTGCCAGCAAGACATCGAATAATTCACCCCTCCACTTT. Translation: CASKTSNNSPLHF.

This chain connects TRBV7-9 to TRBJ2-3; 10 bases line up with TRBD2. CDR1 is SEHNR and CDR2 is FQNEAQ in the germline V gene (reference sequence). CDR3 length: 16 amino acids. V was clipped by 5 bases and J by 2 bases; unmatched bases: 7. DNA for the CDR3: TGTGCCAGCAGCCGGACTAGCGGCTCGATCACAGATACGCAGTATTTT. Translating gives CASSRTSGSITDTQYF.

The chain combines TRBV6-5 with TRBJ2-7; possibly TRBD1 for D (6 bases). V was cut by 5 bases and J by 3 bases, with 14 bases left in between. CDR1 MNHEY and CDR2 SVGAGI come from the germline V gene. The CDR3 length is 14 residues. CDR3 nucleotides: TGTGCCAGCAGTGTGGACAGACTCCTCTACGAGCAGTACTTC. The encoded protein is CASSVDRLLYEQYF.

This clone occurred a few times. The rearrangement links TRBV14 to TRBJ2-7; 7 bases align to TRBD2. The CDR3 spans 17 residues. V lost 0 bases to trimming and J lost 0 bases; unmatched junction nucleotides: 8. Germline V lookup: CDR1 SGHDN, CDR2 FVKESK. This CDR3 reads CASSQDPLAEDSYEQYF. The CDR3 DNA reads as TGTGCCAGCAGCCAAGACCCCCTAGCGGAGGACTCCTACGAGCAGTACTTC.

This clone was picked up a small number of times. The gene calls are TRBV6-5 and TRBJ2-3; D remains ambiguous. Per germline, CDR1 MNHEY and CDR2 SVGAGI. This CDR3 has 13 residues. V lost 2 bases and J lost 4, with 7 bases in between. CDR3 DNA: TGTGCCAGCAGTTACGTGGCAGCAGATACGCAGTATTTT. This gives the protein CASSYVAADTQYF.

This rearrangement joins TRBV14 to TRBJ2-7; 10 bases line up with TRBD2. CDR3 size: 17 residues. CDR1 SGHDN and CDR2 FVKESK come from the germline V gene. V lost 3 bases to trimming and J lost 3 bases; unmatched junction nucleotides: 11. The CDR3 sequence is CASSHQQGAGGLYEQYF. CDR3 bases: TGTGCCAGCAGCCACCAACAGGGAGCGGGAGGGCTCTACGAGCAGTACTTC.

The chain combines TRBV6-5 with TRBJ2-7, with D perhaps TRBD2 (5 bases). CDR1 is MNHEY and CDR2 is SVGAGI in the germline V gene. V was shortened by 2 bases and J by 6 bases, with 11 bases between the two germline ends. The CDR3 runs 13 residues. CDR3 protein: CASSYPVRGEQYF. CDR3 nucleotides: TGTGCCAGCAGTTACCCAGTCCGGGGCGAGCAGTACTTC.

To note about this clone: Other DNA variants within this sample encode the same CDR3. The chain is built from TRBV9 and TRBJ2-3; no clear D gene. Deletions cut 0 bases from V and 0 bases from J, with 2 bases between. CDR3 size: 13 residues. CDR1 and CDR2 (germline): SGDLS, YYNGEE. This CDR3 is CASSVVSTDTQYF. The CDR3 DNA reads TGTGCCAGCAGCGTAGTAAGCACAGATACGCAGTATTTT.

The CDR3 here is CASSPGGSGQPQHF. DNA for the CDR3: TGTGCCAGCAGCCCGGGGGGGTCCGGTCAGCCCCAGCATTTT. The J gene is TRBJ1-5, the V gene TRBV7-2, with D possibly being TRBD1 (5 bases). V shed 5 bases and J shed 6 bases, with 14 bases lying between them. Germline V lookup: CDR1 SGHTA, CDR2 FQGNSA. The CDR3 has 14 residues.

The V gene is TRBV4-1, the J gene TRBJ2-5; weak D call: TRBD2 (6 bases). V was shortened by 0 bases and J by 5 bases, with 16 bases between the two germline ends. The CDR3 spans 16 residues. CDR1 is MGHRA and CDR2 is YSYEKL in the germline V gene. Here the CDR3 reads CASSQEGPGLWETQYF. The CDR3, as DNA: TGCGCCAGCAGCCAAGAGGGGCCGGGACTCTGGGAGACCCAGTACTTC.

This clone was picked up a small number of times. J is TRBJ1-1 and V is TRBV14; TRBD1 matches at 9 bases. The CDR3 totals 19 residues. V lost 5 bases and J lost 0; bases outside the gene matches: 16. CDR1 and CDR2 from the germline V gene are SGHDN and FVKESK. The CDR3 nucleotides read TGTGCCAGCAGCTCGAACAACCGGGACAGGGTTCTCTTGAACACTGAAGCTTTCTTT. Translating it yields CASSSNNRDRVLLNTEAFF.

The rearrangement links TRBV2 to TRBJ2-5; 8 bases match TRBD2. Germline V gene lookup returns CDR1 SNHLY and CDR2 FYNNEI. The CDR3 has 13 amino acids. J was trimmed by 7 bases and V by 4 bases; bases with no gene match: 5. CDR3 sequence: CASSGTSKGTQYF. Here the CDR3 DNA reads TGTGCCAGCAGTGGGACTAGCAAAGGGACCCAGTACTTC.